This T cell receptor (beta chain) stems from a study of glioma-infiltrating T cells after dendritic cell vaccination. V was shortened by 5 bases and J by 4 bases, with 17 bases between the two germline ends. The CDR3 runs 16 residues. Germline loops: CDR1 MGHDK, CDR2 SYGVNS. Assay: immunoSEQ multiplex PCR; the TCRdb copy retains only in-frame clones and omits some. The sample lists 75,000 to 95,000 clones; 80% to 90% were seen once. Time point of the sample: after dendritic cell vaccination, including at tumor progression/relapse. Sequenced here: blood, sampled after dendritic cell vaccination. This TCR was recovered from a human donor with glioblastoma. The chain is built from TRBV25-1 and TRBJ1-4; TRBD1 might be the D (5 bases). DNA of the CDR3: TGTGCCAGCAGTAATGAAGTAGGGGAACTTAATGAAAAACTGTTTTTT. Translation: CASSNEVGELNEKLFF.